This TCR beta chain emerged from a study of PD-1 blockade in classical Hodgkin lymphoma. Here immunoSEQ multiplex PCR was the method, and the copy in TCRdb shows in-frame clones only, minus some. Counted here are roughly 30,000 clones, under 80% occurring once; the ten biggest clones make up approximately 0.62%. The CDR3 runs 13 residues. V was cut by 3 bases and J by 10 bases, with 16 bases left in between. Germline V lookup: CDR1 KGHSH, CDR2 LQKENI. Time point specified: cycle 4 day 1 (C4D1), after more than five weeks of nivolumab. Every patient relapsed after autologous stem cell transplantation, and brentuximab vedotin exposure varied. Purified CD4+ T cells were obtained from thawed PBMCs through magnetic negative selection. This clone was found once.

This TCR came from a human donor with classical Hodgkin lymphoma. Sequencing was performed on CD4+ T cells from blood, taken before the fourth cycle of nivolumab. The J gene is TRBJ2-7, the V gene TRBV18; D perhaps matches TRBD1 (6 bases). The CDR3 sequence is CASSPRDTAEQYF. The CDR3 nucleotides read TGTGCCAGCTCACCCAGGGACACAGCGGAACAGTACTTC. Complete variable domain (other parts from reference TRBV18 and TRBJ2-7): NAGVMQNPRHLVRRRGQEARLRCSPMKGHSHVYWYRQLPEEGLKFMVYLQKENIIDESGMPKERFSAEFPKEGPSILRIQQVVRGDSAAYFCASSPRDTAEQYFGPGTRLTVT.